These T cell receptor beta chains were read from a single sample in a study of CD8+CD57+ T cells in acquired aplastic anemia. Each CDR3 protein is one row after TCRdb ran MiXCR on the reads. Found here are some 290,000 distinct CDR3 sequences, approximately 56% of them singletons; the top ten hold roughly 8%. The sequencing sample was made of sorted CD4+, CD8+, or CD8+CD57+ T cells (not recorded which) from PBMCs. The receptors were sampled from a human donor with severe aplastic anemia or a healthy control (not recorded which). Each CDR3 is given with its conserved first and last residue. A D gene is named only where the DNA matches it firmly. For some rows the clone size is stated as once, few or many, or as a class when expanded; others skip it.

D gene	clone size	V gene	J gene	CDR3 protein	CDR3 DNA
NA	few	TRBV19	TRBJ1-4	CASKNRATNEKLFF	TGTGCCAGTAAGAACAGGGCAACTAATGAAAAACTGTTTTTT
NA	NA	TRBV7-2	TRBJ1-6	CASSLNGSPLHF	TGTGCCAGCAGCTTGAACGGTTCACCCCTCCACTTT
NA	many	TRBV11-1	TRBJ1-3	CASSFGGPGNTIYF	TGTGCCAGCAGCTTTGGGGGCCCCGGAAACACCATATATTTT
TRBD2	NA	TRBV20-1	TRBJ2-1	CSASGGAEGEQFF	TGCAGTGCTAGCGGGGGGGCCGAAGGTGAGCAGTTCTTC
NA	NA	TRBV2	TRBJ2-7	CASSEGTAVYEQYF	TGTGCCAGCAGTGAGGGGACGGCGGTCTACGAGCAGTACTTC
NA	NA	TRBV10-3	TRBJ1-3	CAISGGFGGRSGNTIYF	TGTGCCATCAGTGGTGGGTTCGGGGGCCGCTCTGGAAACACCATATATTTT
TRBD1	NA	TRBV29-1	TRBJ2-5	CSVEDRDRVEETQYF	TGCAGCGTTGAAGATCGGGACAGGGTGGAAGAGACCCAGTACTTC
TRBD2	NA	TRBV24-1	TRBJ2-7	CATSATSGVTQEQYF	TGTGCCACCAGTGCGACTAGCGGGGTAACACAGGAGCAGTACTTC
TRBD2	NA	TRBV20-1	TRBJ2-5	CSAPLAGRDQETQYF	TGCAGTGCGCCTCTAGCGGGGCGAGACCAAGAGACCCAGTACTTC
NA	few	TRBV7-2	TRBJ2-1	CASSPPWGMQFF	TGTGCCAGCAGCCCGCCTTGGGGAATGCAGTTCTTC
NA	many	TRBV5-6	TRBJ1-6	CASSLVKGGPYNSPLHF	TGTGCCAGCAGCTTGGTCAAGGGTGGACCCTATAATTCACCCCTCCACTTT
TRBD2	NA	TRBV7-2	TRBJ2-3	CASSLAAGGPDTQYF	TGTGCCAGCAGCTTAGCGGCGGGAGGGCCAGATACGCAGTATTTT
NA	once	TRBV7-8	TRBJ2-3	CASSFPGTDTQYF	TGTGCCAGCAGCTTTCCAGGCACAGATACGCAGTATTTT
NA	NA	TRBV24-1	TRBJ2-2	CATSDTGFDTGELFF	TGTGCCACCAGTGATACAGGGTTCGACACCGGGGAGCTGTTTTTT
NA	NA	TRBV7-4	TRBJ1-2	CASSLYGAGGYTF	TGTGCCAGCAGCTTATACGGGGCTGGTGGCTACACCTTC
TRBD2	NA	TRBV24-1	TRBJ2-1	CATSEWTSGGNNEQFF	TGTGCCACCAGTGAGTGGACTAGCGGGGGGAACAATGAGCAGTTCTTC
NA	few	TRBV7-2	TRBJ2-3	CASSPTTATDTQYF	TGTGCCAGCAGCCCCACGACGGCCACAGATACGCAGTATTTT
TRBD2	NA	TRBV7-9	TRBJ2-7	CASSLVARLAGSYEQYF	TGTGCCAGCAGCTTAGTAGCTAGGCTAGCGGGCTCCTACGAGCAGTACTTC
TRBD1	NA	TRBV5-1	TRBJ1-2	CASSLDRGVGYTF	TGCGCCAGCAGCTTGGACAGGGGGGTTGGCTACACCTTC
TRBD1	many	TRBV10-1	TRBJ2-7	CASSEYRGVSYEQYF	TGCGCCAGCAGTGAGTACAGGGGCGTCTCCTACGAGCAGTACTTC
NA	NA	TRBV24-1	TRBJ1-3	CATSDRGLTDRFSGNTIYF	TGTGCCACCAGTGATAGGGGCCTAACAGATAGATTCTCTGGAAACACCATATATTTT
NA	NA	TRBV10-3	TRBJ1-2	CAIGPVDRYGYTF	TGTGCCATCGGGCCAGTAGATCGCTATGGCTACACCTTC
NA	few	TRBV12-3/TRBV12-4	TRBJ1-1	CASSLGWNTEAFF	TGTGCCAGCAGTTTAGGGTGGAACACTGAAGCTTTCTTT
NA	once	TRBV6-5	TRBJ2-7	CASRYSYEQYF	TGTGCCAGCCGTTACTCCTACGAGCAGTACTTC
NA	NA	TRBV2	TRBJ1-5	CASSVLGISNQPQHF	TGTGCCAGCAGTGTACTAGGAATCAGCAATCAGCCCCAGCATTTT
NA	NA	TRBV20-1	TRBJ1-5	CSARGGAGESNQPQHF	TGCAGTGCTAGGGGTGGGGCAGGAGAGAGCAATCAGCCCCAGCATTTT
NA	many	TRBV2	TRBJ2-5	CASSENREETQYF	TGTGCCAGCAGTGAAAACCGAGAAGAGACCCAGTACTTC
TRBD1	NA	TRBV5-6	TRBJ1-2	CASSTPGQGICGYTF	TGTGCCAGCAGCACTCCGGGACAGGGGATCTGTGGCTACACCTTC
TRBD1	NA	TRBV25-1	TRBJ2-1	CASPRDRGNEQFF	TGTGCCAGCCCCCGGGACAGGGGAAATGAGCAGTTCTTC
TRBD1	once	TRBV20-1	TRBJ2-7	CSALDTGTGGLEQYF	TGCAGTGCTCTGGACACCGGGACAGGGGGACTCGAGCAGTACTTC
NA	NA	TRBV10-3	TRBJ2-1	CASREGAGAYNEQFF	TGTGCCAGCCGTGAGGGGGCGGGGGCTTACAATGAGCAGTTCTTC
TRBD1	many	TRBV6-5	TRBJ2-1	CASSYLGQSGTYNEQFF	TGTGCCAGCAGTTACTTGGGACAGTCAGGAACCTACAATGAGCAGTTCTTC
NA	NA	TRBV9	TRBJ1-5	CASSVGDSNRPQHF	TGTGCCAGCAGCGTAGGGGATAGCAATCGGCCCCAGCATTTT
NA	many	TRBV6-5	TRBJ1-5	CASSHQGGGNQPQHF	TGTGCCAGCAGTCATCAGGGTGGGGGCAATCAGCCCCAGCATTTT
TRBD1	NA	TRBV29-1	TRBJ1-1	CSVQDRGTEAFF	TGCAGCGTCCAGGACAGGGGGACTGAAGCTTTCTTT
TRBD1	NA	TRBV6-4	TRBJ1-2	CASRADRVFDGYTF	TGTGCCAGCAGGGCGGACAGGGTTTTTGATGGCTACACCTTC
TRBD2	NA	TRBV7-9	TRBJ2-1	CASSLARGGAYNEQFF	TGTGCCAGCAGCTTAGCACGCGGGGGGGCTTACAATGAGCAGTTCTTC
NA	once	TRBV25-1	TRBJ1-6	CASRESASSYNSPLHF	TGTGCCAGCAGGGAATCGGCGAGCTCCTATAATTCACCCCTCCACTTT
NA	many	TRBV7-2	TRBJ2-7	CASSLVPNYEQYF	TGTGCCAGCAGCTTAGTACCCAACTACGAGCAGTACTTC
NA	NA	TRBV20-1	TRBJ1-2	CSALRTEQDYGYTF	TGCAGCGCACTCCGGACAGAGCAGGACTATGGCTACACCTTC
TRBD1	once	TRBV9	TRBJ2-7	CASQPEQGAYEQYF	TGTGCCAGCCAACCGGAACAGGGGGCTTACGAGCAGTACTTC
NA	NA	TRBV24-1	TRBJ1-2	CATSDPSSRLGDPYGYTF	TGTGCCACCAGTGATCCCAGTTCGCGCCTTGGGGACCCGTATGGCTACACCTTC